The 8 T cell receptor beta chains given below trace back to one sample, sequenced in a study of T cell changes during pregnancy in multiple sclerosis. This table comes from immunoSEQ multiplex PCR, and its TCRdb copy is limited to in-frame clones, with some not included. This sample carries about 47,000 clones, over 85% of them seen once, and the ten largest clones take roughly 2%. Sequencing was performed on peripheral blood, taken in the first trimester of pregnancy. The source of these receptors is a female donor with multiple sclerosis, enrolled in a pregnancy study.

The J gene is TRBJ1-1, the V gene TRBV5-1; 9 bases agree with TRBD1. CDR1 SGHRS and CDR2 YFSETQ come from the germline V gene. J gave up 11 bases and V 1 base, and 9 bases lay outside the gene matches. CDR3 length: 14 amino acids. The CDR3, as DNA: TGCGCCAGCAGCTTGACACAGGGGGCTGGTACGGCTTTCTTT. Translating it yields CASSLTQGAGTAFF.

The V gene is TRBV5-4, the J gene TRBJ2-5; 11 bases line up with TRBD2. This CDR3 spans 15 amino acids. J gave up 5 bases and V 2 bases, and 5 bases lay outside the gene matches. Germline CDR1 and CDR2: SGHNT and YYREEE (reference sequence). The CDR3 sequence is CASSFSGGAMETQYF. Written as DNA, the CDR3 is TGTGCCAGCAGCTTTAGCGGGGGGGCGATGGAGACCCAGTACTTC.

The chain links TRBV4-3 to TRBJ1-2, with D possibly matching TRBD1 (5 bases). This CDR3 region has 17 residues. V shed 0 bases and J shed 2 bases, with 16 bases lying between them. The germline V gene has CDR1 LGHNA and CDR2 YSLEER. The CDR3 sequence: CASSQEGGTLGNYGYTF. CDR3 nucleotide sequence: TGCGCCAGCAGCCAAGAAGGCGGGACCCTGGGAAACTATGGCTACACCTTC.

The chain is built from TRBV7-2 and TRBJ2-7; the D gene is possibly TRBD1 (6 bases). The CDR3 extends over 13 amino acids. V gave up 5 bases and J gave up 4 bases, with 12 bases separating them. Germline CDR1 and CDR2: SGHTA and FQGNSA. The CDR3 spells CASSPLTGYEQYF. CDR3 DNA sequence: TGTGCCAGCAGCCCTCTGACAGGTTACGAGCAGTACTTC.

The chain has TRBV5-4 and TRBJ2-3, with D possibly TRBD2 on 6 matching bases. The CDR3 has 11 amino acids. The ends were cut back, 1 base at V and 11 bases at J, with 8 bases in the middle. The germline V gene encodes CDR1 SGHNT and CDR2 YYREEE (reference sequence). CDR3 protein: CASSLRGMQYF. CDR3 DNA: TGTGCCAGCAGCTTGCGGGGGATGCAGTATTTT.

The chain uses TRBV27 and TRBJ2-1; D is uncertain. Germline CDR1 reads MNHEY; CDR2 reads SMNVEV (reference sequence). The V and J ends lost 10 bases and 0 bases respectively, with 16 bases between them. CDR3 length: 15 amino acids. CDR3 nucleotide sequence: TGTGCCACCTCGATCGGGTCTAGCTCCTACAATGAGCAGTTCTTC. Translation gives CATSIGSSSYNEQFF.

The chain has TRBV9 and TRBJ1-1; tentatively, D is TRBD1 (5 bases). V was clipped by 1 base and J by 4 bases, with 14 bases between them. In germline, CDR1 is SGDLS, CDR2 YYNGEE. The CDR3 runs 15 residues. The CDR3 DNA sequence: TGTGCCAGCAGCGTACAGGGCGATTGGTCCACTGAAGCTTTCTTT. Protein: CASSVQGDWSTEAFF.

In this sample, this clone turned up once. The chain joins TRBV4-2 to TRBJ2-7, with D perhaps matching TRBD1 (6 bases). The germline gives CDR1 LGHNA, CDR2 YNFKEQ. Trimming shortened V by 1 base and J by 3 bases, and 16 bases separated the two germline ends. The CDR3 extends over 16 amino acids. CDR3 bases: TGTGCCAGCAGCCAAGGGTATCAGGGGCTCCTCTACGAGCAGTACTTC. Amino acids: CASSQGYQGLLYEQYF.